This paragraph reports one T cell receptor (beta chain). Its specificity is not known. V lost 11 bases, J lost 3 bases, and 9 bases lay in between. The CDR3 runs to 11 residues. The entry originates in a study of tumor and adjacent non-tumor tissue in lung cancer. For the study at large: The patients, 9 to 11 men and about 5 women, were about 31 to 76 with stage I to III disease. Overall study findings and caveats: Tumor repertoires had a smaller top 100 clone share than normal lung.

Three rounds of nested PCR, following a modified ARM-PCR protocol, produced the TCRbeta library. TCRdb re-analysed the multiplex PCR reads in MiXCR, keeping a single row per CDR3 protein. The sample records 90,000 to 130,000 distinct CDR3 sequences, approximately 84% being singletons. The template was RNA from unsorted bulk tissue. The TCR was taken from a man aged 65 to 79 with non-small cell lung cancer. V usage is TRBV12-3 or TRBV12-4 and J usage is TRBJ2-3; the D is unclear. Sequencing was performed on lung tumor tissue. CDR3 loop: CAARETDTQYF. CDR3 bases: TGTGCCGCTAGAGAGACAGATACGCAGTATTTT.